A selection of T cell receptor beta chains follows, all from one sample in a study of T cell responses to AZD1222 COVID-19 vaccine. Sequencing was performed with immunoSEQ multiplex PCR; in TCRdb, only in-frame clones are kept and a portion is missing. Of tens of thousands of clones detected, 88% appear once; the ten largest clones hold around 10%. Sample: peripheral blood, taken on day 0 of MenACWY control vaccination. The receptors originated from an adult in good health. CDR3s include the opening cysteine and the closing phenylalanine or tryptophan. A D gene is named only where the DNA matches it firmly. Only some rows state a clone size, as once, few, many or a class for expanded clones.

TRBJ2-2 | . | TRBV6-5 | . | CASSYSQKSTGELFF | TGTGCCAGCAGTTACTCGCAGAAGTCCACCGGGGAGCTGTTTTTT
TRBJ1-2 | . | TRBV4-3 | . | CASSQDSPRDYGYTF | TGCGCCAGCAGCCAAGATAGCCCTAGGGACTATGGCTACACCTTC
TRBJ1-2 | once | TRBV19 | . | CASRREGDFARYGYTF | TGTGCCAGTAGAAGAGAGGGAGATTTCGCCCGTTATGGCTACACCTTC
TRBJ2-7 | . | TRBV5-5 | . | CASSLLQGYEQYF | TGTGCCAGCAGCTTGTTGCAGGGTTACGAGCAGTACTTC
TRBJ1-5 | . | TRBV30 | TRBD1 | CAWRAPRDRGYYQPQHF | TGTGCCTGGAGAGCACCCCGGGACAGGGGCTATTATCAGCCCCAGCATTTT
TRBJ1-5 | . | TRBV19 | TRBD1 | CASSIRGQGNQPQHF | TGTGCCAGTAGTATCAGGGGACAGGGGAACCAGCCCCAGCATTTT
TRBJ1-3 | . | TRBV9 | . | CASTGSSGNTIYF | TGTGCCAGCACGGGGAGCTCTGGAAACACCATATATTTT
TRBJ1-4 | . | TRBV20-1 | . | CSAILSEKLFF | TGCAGTGCTATTCTAAGTGAAAAACTGTTTTTT
TRBJ2-2 | . | TRBV6-2/TRBV6-3 | . | CASSYIPSGELFF | TGTGCCAGCAGTTACATCCCTAGCGGGGAGCTGTTTTTT
TRBJ1-6 | . | TRBV7-9 | TRBD1 | CASSSIPGTGGNSPLHF | TGTGCCAGCAGCTCTATCCCGGGGACAGGGGGCAATTCACCCCTCCACTTT
TRBJ1-1 | . | TRBV5-4 | TRBD1 | CASSRPGQGLSEAFF | TGTGCCAGCAGTCGTCCGGGACAGGGTTTATCTGAAGCTTTCTTT